The rows below give T cell receptor beta chains drawn from one sample of a study of cytomegalovirus exposure and HLA in healthy donors. Sequenced by immunoSEQ multiplex PCR; TCRdb stores in-frame clones only, minus some. The data hold 100,000 to 120,000 clones, with approximately 74% observed a single time. Sequencing used PBMCs. These receptor sequences come from a middle-aged woman in good health and CMV-seropositive. Both conserved end residues are part of each CDR3. D genes are given only for firm matches. Clone size appears in some rows only: once, few, many, or a class for an expanded clone.

V gene,clone size,D gene,J gene,CDR3 protein,CDR3 DNA
TRBV9,.,TRBD1,TRBJ2-2,CASSVMSWGQGNTGELFF,TGTGCCAGCAGCGTAATGTCATGGGGACAGGGAAACACCGGGGAGCTGTTTTTT
TRBV7-9,.,TRBD1,TRBJ1-2,CASSPRTGAGGYTF,TGTGCCAGCAGCCCGAGGACAGGGGCTGGTGGCTACACCTTC
TRBV30,.,TRBD1,TRBJ1-1,CAWSGGQIMNTEAFF,TGTGCCTGGAGTGGGGGACAGATTATGAACACTGAAGCTTTCTTT
TRBV4-3,.,.,TRBJ2-7,CASSQDPSRVPYEQYF,TGCGCCAGCAGCCAAGACCCCAGCAGGGTTCCCTACGAGCAGTACTTC
TRBV29-1,.,.,TRBJ1-1,CSVGSEITEAFF,TGCAGCGTTGGATCTGAGATCACTGAAGCTTTCTTT
TRBV5-8,.,TRBD1,TRBJ1-1,CASSEQGSTEAFF,TGTGCCAGCAGCGAACAGGGGTCCACTGAAGCTTTCTTT
TRBV5-6,.,.,TRBJ2-3,CASSSRRGQEGGTDTQYF,TGTGCCAGCAGCTCCCGAAGAGGACAGGAGGGGGGCACAGATACGCAGTATTTT
TRBV5-1,.,TRBD1,TRBJ2-3,CASSLVQGGTDTQYF,TGCGCCAGCAGCTTGGTCCAGGGGGGCACAGATACGCAGTATTTT
TRBV7-8,.,TRBD1,TRBJ1-3,CASSFGTGQRNTIYF,TGTGCCAGCAGCTTCGGGACAGGACAAAGAAACACCATATATTTT
TRBV11-3,once,TRBD1,TRBJ2-2,CASSLIRGLADTGELFF,TGTGCCAGCAGCTTAATTAGGGGGCTTGCGGACACCGGGGAGCTGTTTTTT
TRBV13,.,TRBD1,TRBJ1-5,CASSLRQGPQHF,TGTGCCAGCAGCCTCAGACAGGGTCCCCAGCATTTT
TRBV9,.,TRBD1,TRBJ1-1,CASSPRGDRQGMPNTEAFF,TGTGCCAGCAGCCCTCGCGGGGACAGACAGGGTATGCCGAACACTGAAGCTTTCTTT
TRBV2,.,TRBD1,TRBJ1-3,CASSFPRDRGSLPGNTIYF,TGTGCCAGCTCATTTCCCCGGGACAGGGGATCGTTGCCTGGAAACACCATATATTTT
TRBV6-5,few,TRBD1,TRBJ1-1,CASSSGTGNTEAFF,TGTGCCAGCAGCTCCGGGACAGGGAACACTGAAGCTTTCTTT
TRBV28,.,TRBD2,TRBJ2-4,CASTGAGGKNIQYF,TGTGCCAGCACCGGAGCGGGAGGGAAAAACATTCAGTACTTC
TRBV10-3,.,.,TRBJ2-7,CAISESTGRSYEQYF,TGTGCCATCAGTGAGTCTACAGGGCGCTCCTACGAGCAGTACTTC
TRBV10-3,.,.,TRBJ1-1,CAISEEGTQAFF,TGTGCCATCAGTGAGGAGGGAACTCAAGCTTTCTTT
TRBV27,.,.,TRBJ2-1,CASSSNYNEQFF,TGTGCCAGCAGTTCTAACTACAATGAGCAGTTCTTC
TRBV9,.,.,TRBJ1-3,CASSVEGQGNTIYF,TGTGCCAGCAGCGTAGAAGGACAAGGAAACACCATATATTTT
TRBV15,.,TRBD1,TRBJ1-3,CATSRAGGENTIYF,TGTGCCACCAGCAGAGCAGGGGGTGAAAACACCATATATTTT
TRBV14,once,TRBD2,TRBJ2-1,CASSLPGLGANEQFF,TGTGCCAGCAGCCTACCGGGACTAGGGGCCAATGAGCAGTTCTTC
TRBV5-1,once,.,TRBJ1-1,CASSLGGLFTVRVTEAFF,TGCGCCAGCAGCTTGGGGGGACTTTTCACAGTCAGGGTCACTGAAGCTTTCTTT
TRBV6-6,.,.,TRBJ1-6,CASSPVTETPLHF,TGTGCCAGCAGTCCCGTGACGGAGACACCCCTCCACTTT
TRBV11-1,.,TRBD1,TRBJ2-1,CASSLIGPGTGVGEQFF,TGTGCCAGCAGCTTAATTGGCCCCGGGACAGGGGTCGGGGAGCAGTTCTTC
TRBV6-6,.,TRBD1,TRBJ2-7,CASSAQGQNSYEQYF,TGTGCCAGCAGTGCCCAGGGACAGAACTCCTACGAGCAGTACTTC
TRBV4-3,.,.,TRBJ1-5,CASSQDSTNQPQHF,TGCGCCAGCAGCCAAGACAGTACCAATCAGCCCCAGCATTTT
TRBV30,few,.,TRBJ2-7,CAWSPLGGGRYEQYF,TGTGCCTGGAGTCCACTAGGGGGGGGGCGCTACGAGCAGTACTTC
TRBV5-1,.,.,TRBJ1-6,CASRKAPGGNSPLHF,TGCGCCAGTAGAAAGGCGCCCGGGGGAAATTCACCCCTCCACTTT
TRBV30,.,TRBD1,TRBJ2-7,CAWSPGTVTYEQYF,TGTGCCTGGAGCCCCGGGACAGTTACTTACGAGCAGTACTTC
TRBV5-4,.,.,TRBJ2-7,CASSLGGQGGTYEQYF,TGTGCCAGCAGCTTAGGCGGACAGGGAGGGACCTACGAGCAGTACTTC
TRBV5-1,few,TRBD1,TRBJ1-1,CASSLATGGGTEAFF,TGCGCCAGCAGCTTGGCTACAGGGGGAGGGACTGAAGCTTTCTTT
TRBV5-4,.,TRBD2,TRBJ2-1,CASSFGGAGSYNEQFF,TGTGCCAGCAGCTTCGGGGGAGCGGGGTCCTACAATGAGCAGTTCTTC
TRBV7-3,.,.,TRBJ2-2,CASSTQGGTGELFF,TGTGCCAGCAGTACACAGGGTGGGACCGGGGAGCTGTTTTTT
TRBV5-4,.,.,TRBJ1-2,CASSPKSGGIYGYTF,TGTGCCAGCAGCCCAAAATCGGGGGGAATCTATGGCTACACCTTC
TRBV7-9,.,.,TRBJ2-7,CASSLLVSEQYF,TGTGCCAGCAGCCTTCTAGTCTCCGAGCAGTACTTC
TRBV9,.,.,TRBJ2-1,CASILSDSYNEQFF,TGTGCCAGCATCTTATCCGACAGTTACAATGAGCAGTTCTTC
TRBV19,.,TRBD1,TRBJ1-1,CASRAGQGRAFF,TGTGCCAGTAGAGCGGGACAGGGCCGAGCTTTCTTT
TRBV5-1,.,.,TRBJ2-1,CASRGTSAGTNEQFF,TGCGCCAGCAGGGGAACTAGCGCCGGGACAAATGAGCAGTTCTTC
TRBV6-4,.,.,TRBJ1-2,CASSQTASYGYTF,TGTGCCAGCAGTCAGACAGCGAGCTATGGCTACACCTTC
TRBV15,.,.,TRBJ2-1,CATSRDLGDWANEQFF,TGTGCCACCAGCAGAGATTTGGGGGACTGGGCGAATGAGCAGTTCTTC
TRBV5-6,once,.,TRBJ1-1,CASSRRDINTEAFF,TGTGCCAGCAGCCGCCGGGACATAAACACTGAAGCTTTCTTT
TRBV28,once,.,TRBJ1-4,CASKVVGNSGWEREKLFF,TGTGCCAGCAAAGTGGTGGGCAACTCAGGTTGGGAGAGGGAAAAACTGTTTTTT
TRBV10-3,.,.,TRBJ2-5,CAISASLETQYF,TGTGCCATCAGTGCCTCGTTGGAGACCCAGTACTTC
TRBV7-2,.,TRBD2,TRBJ2-7,CASSSASGLAGYEQYF,TGTGCCAGCAGCTCGGCGTCGGGACTAGCGGGCTACGAGCAGTACTTC
TRBV6-1,.,TRBD1,TRBJ2-5,CASNRQGQETQYF,TGTGCCAGCAATCGACAGGGCCAAGAGACCCAGTACTTC
TRBV4-1,.,.,TRBJ2-7,CASSQEGGGPSYEQYF,TGCGCCAGCAGCCAAGAGGGGGGGGGCCCTTCCTACGAGCAGTACTTC
TRBV5-5,.,.,TRBJ1-1,CASSLEGWTSAEAFF,TGTGCCAGCAGCTTGGAAGGATGGACTAGCGCTGAAGCTTTCTTT
TRBV5-1,.,.,TRBJ2-7,CASSLYGDRDTYEQYF,TGCGCCAGCAGCTTGTATGGGGACCGGGACACCTACGAGCAGTACTTC
TRBV25-1,few,.,TRBJ1-4,CASTSALNEKLFF,TGTGCCAGCACTAGCGCCCTTAATGAAAAACTGTTTTTT
TRBV9,few,TRBD1,TRBJ2-3,CASSTLLGQGTDTQYF,TGTGCCAGCAGCACCCTCCTTGGACAGGGCACAGATACGCAGTATTTT
TRBV6-6,.,TRBD1,TRBJ1-2,CASHPPQQGGNGYTF,TGTGCCAGCCACCCCCCCCAACAGGGGGGTAATGGCTACACCTTC
TRBV7-9,.,.,TRBJ2-5,CASSPTRAGETQYF,TGTGCCAGCAGCCCTACTCGCGCGGGAGAGACCCAGTACTTC
TRBV5-1,.,TRBD1,TRBJ2-3,CASSPGGTGYTQYF,TGCGCCAGCAGCCCTGGTGGGACAGGATATACGCAGTATTTT
TRBV6-5,.,TRBD2,TRBJ2-1,CASSISGRRDNEQFF,TGTGCCAGCAGTATCAGCGGGAGAAGGGACAATGAGCAGTTCTTC